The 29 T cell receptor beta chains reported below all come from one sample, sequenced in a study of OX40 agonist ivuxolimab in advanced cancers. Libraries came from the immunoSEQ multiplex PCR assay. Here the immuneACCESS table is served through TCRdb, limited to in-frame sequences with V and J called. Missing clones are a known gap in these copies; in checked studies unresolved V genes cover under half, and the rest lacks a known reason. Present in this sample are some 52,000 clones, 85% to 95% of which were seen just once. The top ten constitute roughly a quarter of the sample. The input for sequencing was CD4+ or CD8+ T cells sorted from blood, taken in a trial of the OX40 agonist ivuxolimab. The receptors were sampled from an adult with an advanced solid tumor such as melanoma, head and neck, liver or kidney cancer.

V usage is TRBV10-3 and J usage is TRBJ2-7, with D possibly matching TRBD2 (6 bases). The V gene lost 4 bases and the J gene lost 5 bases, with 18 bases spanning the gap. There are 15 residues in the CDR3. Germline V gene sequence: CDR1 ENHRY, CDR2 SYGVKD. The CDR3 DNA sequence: TGTGCCATCAGTGCAAATAGGAGGGCCTTCGACGAGCAGTACTTC. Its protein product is CAISANRRAFDEQYF.

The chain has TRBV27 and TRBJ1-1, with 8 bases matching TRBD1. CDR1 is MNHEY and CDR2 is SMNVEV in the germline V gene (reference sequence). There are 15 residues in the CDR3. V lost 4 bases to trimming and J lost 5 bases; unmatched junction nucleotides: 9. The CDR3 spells CASSWGYRTGTEAFF. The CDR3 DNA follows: TGTGCCAGCAGTTGGGGTTACAGGACAGGGACTGAAGCTTTCTTT.

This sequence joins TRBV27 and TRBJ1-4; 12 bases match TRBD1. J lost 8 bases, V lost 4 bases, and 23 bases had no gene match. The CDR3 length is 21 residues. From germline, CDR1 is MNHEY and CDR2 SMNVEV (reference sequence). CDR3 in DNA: TGTGCCAGCAGTTCCAATTACCCTCCGGGACAGGGGGCTTTTTTCTGGGAAAAACTGTTTTTT. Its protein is CASSSNYPPGQGAFFWEKLFF.

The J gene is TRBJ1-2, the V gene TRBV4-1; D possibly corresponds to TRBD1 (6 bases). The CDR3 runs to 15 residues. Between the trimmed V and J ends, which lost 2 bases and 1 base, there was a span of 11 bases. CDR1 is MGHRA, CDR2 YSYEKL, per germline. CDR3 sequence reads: CASSQTGTSNYGYTF. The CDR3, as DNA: TGCGCCAGCAGCCAAACCGGGACAAGTAACTATGGCTACACCTTC.

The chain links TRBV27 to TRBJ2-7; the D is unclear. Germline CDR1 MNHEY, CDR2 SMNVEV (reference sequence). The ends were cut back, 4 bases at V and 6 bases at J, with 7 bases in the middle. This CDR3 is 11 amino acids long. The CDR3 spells CASSWGGEQYF. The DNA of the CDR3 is TGTGCCAGCAGTTGGGGTGGCGAGCAGTACTTC.

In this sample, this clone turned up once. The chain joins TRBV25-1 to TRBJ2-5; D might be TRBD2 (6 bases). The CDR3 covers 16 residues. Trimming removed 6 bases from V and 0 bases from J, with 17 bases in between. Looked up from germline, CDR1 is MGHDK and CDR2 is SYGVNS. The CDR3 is CASRSIRRDYQETQYF. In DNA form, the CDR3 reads TGTGCCAGCAGGTCCATACGGCGGGACTACCAAGAGACCCAGTACTTC.

As DNA, the CDR3 is TGTGCCAGCAGCCCCGGACTAGCGGGAGTAAGCTCCTACGAGCAGTACTTC. It translates to CASSPGLAGVSSYEQYF. This rearrangement joins TRBV5-6 to TRBJ2-7; 13 bases are a match to TRBD2. The germline gives CDR1 SGHDT, CDR2 YYEEEE. Trimming at V came to 4 bases and at J to 0 bases, leaving 7 bases not matched to a gene. CDR3 length equals 17 residues.

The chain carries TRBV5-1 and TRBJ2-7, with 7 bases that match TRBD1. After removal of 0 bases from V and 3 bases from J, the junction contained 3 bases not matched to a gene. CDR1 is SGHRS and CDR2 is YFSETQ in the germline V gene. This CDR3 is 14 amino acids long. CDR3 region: CASSLGDSNYEQYF. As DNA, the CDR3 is TGCGCCAGCAGCTTGGGGGACAGTAACTACGAGCAGTACTTC.

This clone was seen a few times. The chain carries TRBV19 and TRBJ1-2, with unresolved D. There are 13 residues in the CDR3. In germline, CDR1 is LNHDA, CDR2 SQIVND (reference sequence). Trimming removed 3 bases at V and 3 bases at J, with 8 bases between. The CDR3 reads CASSIGEYYGYTF. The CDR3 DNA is TGTGCCAGTAGTATCGGGGAGTACTATGGCTACACCTTC.

DNA for the CDR3: TGTGCCAGCAGCTTATCAGGGCTATATAATTCACCCCTCCACTTT. It specifies CASSLSGLYNSPLHF. V gene TRBV13 combines with J gene TRBJ1-6, with D possibly matching TRBD1 (5 bases). CDR1 is PRHDT, CDR2 FYEKMQ, per germline (reference sequence). The germline V and J ends were trimmed by 2 bases and 4 bases, with 9 bases remaining between them. The CDR3 sequence is 15 residues long. Looking up the rest from reference TRBV13 and TRBJ1-6 gives the full variable domain: AAGVIQSPRHLIKEKRETATLKCYPIPRHDTVYWYQQGPGQDPQFLISFYEKMQSDKGSIPDRFSAQQFSDYHSELNMSSLELGDSALYFCASSLSGLYNSPLHFGNGTRLTVT.

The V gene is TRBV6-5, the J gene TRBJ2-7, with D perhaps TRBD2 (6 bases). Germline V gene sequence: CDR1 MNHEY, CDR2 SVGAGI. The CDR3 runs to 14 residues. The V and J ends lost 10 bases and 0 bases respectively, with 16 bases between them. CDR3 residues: CATTPGVSSYEQYF. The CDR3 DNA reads TGTGCCACCACCCCGGGGGTCAGCTCCTACGAGCAGTACTTC.

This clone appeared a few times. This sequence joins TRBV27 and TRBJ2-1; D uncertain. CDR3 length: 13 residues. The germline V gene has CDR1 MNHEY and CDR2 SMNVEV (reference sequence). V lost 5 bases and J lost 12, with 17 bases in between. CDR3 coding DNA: TGTGCCAGCAGTCCAATATTCCAGGTCGGGCAGTTCTTC. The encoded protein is CASSPIFQVGQFF.

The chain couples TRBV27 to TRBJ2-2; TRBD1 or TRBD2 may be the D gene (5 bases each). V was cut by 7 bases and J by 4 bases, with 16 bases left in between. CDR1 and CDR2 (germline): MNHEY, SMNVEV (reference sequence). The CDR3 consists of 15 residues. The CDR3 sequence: CASTSTAESTGELFF. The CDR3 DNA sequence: TGTGCCAGCACCTCGACAGCGGAGAGCACCGGGGAGCTGTTTTTT.

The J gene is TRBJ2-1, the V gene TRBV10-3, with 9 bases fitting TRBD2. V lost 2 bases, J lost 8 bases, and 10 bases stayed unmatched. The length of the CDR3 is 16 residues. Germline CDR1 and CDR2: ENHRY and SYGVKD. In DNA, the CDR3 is TGTGCCATCAGTGAGATTTCGCGGGAGGGATCCCATGAGCAGTTCTTC. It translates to CAISEISREGSHEQFF.

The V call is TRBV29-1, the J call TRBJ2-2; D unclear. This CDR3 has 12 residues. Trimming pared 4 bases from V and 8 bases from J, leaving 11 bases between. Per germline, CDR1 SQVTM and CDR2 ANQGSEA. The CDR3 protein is CSVGYPDGELFF. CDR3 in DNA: TGCAGCGTTGGATACCCAGATGGGGAGCTGTTTTTT.

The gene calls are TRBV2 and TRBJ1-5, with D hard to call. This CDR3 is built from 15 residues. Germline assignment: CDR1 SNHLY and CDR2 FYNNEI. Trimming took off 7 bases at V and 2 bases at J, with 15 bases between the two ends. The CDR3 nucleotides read TGTGCCAGCACCCCGGGCCCTGGTGGCAATCAGCCCCAGCATTTT. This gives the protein CASTPGPGGNQPQHF.

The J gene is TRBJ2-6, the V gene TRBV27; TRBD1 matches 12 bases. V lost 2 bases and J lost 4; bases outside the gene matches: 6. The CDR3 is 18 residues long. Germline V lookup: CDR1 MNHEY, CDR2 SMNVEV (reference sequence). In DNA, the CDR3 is TGTGCCAGCAGTTTAGTGGGACAGGGGGCGCACGGGGCCAACGTCCTGACTTTC. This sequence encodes CASSLVGQGAHGANVLTF. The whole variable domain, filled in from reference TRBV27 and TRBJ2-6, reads EAQVTQNPRYLITVTGKKLTVTCSQNMNHEYMSWYRQDPGLGLRQIYYSMNVEVTDKGDVPEGYKVSRKEKRNFPLILESPSPNQTSLYFCASSLVGQGAHGANVLTFGAGSRLTVL.

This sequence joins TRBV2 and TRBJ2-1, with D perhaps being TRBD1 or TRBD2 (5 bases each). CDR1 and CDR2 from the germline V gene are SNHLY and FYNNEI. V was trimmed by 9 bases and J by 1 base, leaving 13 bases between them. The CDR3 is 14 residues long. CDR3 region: CARETRGSYNEQFF. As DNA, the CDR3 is TGTGCCAGAGAAACTAGGGGATCCTACAATGAGCAGTTCTTC.

This CDR3 reads CASRGVFEQFF. CDR3 in DNA: TGTGCCAGCAGGGGGGTCTTTGAGCAGTTCTTC. The genes are TRBV27 and TRBJ2-1; the D call may be TRBD1 or TRBD2 (5 bases each). The CDR3 covers 11 residues. Trimming shortened V by 6 bases and J by 9 bases, and 9 bases separated the two germline ends. Germline-derived CDR1 and CDR2 are MNHEY and SMNVEV (reference sequence).

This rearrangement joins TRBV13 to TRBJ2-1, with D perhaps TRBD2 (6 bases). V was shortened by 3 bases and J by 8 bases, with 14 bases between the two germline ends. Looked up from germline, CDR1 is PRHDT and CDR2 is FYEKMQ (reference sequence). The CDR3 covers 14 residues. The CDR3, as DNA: TGTGCCAGCAGCTTTTCTGCTAGCGTCGATGAGCAGTTCTTC. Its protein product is CASSFSASVDEQFF.

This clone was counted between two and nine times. CDR3 nucleotide sequence: TGTGCCAGCAGTCCGGGCGAGGGTAATGAAGCTTTCTTT. It codes for CASSPGEGNEAFF. This chain links TRBV2 with TRBJ1-1; D remains unclear. Looked up from germline, CDR1 is SNHLY and CDR2 is FYNNEI. The CDR3 runs 13 residues. The V end lost 5 bases, the J end lost 7 bases, and 14 bases lay between the germline ends.

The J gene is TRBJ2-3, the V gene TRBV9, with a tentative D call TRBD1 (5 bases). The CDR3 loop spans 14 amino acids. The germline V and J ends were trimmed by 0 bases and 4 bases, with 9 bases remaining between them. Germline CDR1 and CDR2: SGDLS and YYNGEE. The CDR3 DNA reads TGTGCCAGCAGCGTAGAACCCAGGGCAGATACGCAGTATTTT. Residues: CASSVEPRADTQYF.

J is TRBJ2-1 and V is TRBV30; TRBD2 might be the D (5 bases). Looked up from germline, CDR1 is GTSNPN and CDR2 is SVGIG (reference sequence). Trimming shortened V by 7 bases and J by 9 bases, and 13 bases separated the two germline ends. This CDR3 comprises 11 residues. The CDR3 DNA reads TGTGCCTCCGACGCTAGCTTTGAGCAGTTCTTC. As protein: CASDASFEQFF.

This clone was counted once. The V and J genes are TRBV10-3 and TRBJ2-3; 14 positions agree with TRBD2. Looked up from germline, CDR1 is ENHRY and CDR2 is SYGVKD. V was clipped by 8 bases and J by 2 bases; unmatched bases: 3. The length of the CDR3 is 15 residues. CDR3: CAIGGLAGDTDTQYF. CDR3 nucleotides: TGTGCCATCGGGGGACTAGCGGGGGACACAGATACGCAGTATTTT.

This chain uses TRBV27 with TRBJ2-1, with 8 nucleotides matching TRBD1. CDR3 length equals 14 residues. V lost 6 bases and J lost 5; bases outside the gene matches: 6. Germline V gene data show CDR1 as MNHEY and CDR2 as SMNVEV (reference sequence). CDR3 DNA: TGTGCCAGCAGCATTGACAGGGGCGACAATGAGCAGTTCTTC. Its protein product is CASSIDRGDNEQFF.

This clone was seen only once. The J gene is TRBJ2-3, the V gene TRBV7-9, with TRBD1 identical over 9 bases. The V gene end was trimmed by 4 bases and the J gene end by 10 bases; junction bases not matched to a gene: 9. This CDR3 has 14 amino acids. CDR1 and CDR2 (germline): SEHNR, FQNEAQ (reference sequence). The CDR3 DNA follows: TGTGCCAGCAGCTCTAGACGGGACAGGGAAGCGCAGTATTTT. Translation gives CASSSRRDREAQYF. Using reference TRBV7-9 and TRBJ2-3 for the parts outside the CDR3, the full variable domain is DTGVSQNPRHKITKRGQNVTFRCDPISEHNRLYWYRQTLGQGPEFLTYFQNEAQLEKSRLLSDRFSAERPKGSFSTLEIQRTEQGDSAMYLCASSSRRDREAQYFGPGTRLTVL.

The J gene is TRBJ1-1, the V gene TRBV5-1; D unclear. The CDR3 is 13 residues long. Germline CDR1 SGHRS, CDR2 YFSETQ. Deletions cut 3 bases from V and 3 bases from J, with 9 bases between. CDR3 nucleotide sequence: TGCGCCAGCAGCTCTGCGGGCTACACTGAAGCTTTCTTT. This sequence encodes CASSSAGYTEAFF.

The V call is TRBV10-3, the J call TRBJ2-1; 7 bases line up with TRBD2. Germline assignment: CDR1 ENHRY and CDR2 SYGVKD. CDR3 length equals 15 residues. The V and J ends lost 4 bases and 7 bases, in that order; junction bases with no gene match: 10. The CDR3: CAISGPGGRENEQFF. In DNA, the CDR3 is TGTGCCATCAGTGGGCCAGGAGGGAGGGAGAATGAGCAGTTCTTC.

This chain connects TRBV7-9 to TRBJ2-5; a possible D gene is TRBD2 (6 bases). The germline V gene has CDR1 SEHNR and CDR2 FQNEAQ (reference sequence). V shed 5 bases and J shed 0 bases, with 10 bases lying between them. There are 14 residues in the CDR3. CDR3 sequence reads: CASSSGWDQETQYF. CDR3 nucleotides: TGTGCCAGCAGCAGCGGGTGGGACCAAGAGACCCAGTACTTC.